This T cell receptor beta chain was profiled in a study of CD8+CD57+ T cells in acquired aplastic anemia. Study-wide background: Mean DNA quantity obtained from sorted CD4+ and CD8+ cells was around 3.2 ug.

Study-level points and caveats: Patients and controls shared over 25 CD8+ CDR3 sequences, which appeared highly expressed in patients and within their immunodominant clones. CD8+ Simpson's diversity showed no significant patient-control difference.

Worth noting for this clonotype: Its antigen is not identified.

Both TCR beta VDJ combination and CDR3 sequence profiling were carried out. Genomic DNA was the template for this profiling. One entry per CDR3 protein results from TCRdb running MiXCR on the reads. The sample contains more than 150,000 distinct CDR3 sequences, 50% to 75% of which appear only once. Germline V gene sequence: CDR1 SNHLY, CDR2 FYNNEI. The CDR3 loop spans 15 amino acids. V was trimmed by 5 bases and J by 6 bases, leaving 18 bases between them. This chain connects TRBV2 to TRBJ2-3; D is possibly TRBD2 (6 bases). Sequenced material: sorted CD4+, CD8+, or CD8+CD57+ T cells (not recorded which) from PBMCs. The TCR comes from a human donor with severe aplastic anemia or a healthy control (not recorded which). The CDR3 nucleotides read TGTGCCAGCAGTTGGTCGGGAGACCTGGGCGATACGCAGTATTTT. It is translated as CASSWSGDLGDTQYF.